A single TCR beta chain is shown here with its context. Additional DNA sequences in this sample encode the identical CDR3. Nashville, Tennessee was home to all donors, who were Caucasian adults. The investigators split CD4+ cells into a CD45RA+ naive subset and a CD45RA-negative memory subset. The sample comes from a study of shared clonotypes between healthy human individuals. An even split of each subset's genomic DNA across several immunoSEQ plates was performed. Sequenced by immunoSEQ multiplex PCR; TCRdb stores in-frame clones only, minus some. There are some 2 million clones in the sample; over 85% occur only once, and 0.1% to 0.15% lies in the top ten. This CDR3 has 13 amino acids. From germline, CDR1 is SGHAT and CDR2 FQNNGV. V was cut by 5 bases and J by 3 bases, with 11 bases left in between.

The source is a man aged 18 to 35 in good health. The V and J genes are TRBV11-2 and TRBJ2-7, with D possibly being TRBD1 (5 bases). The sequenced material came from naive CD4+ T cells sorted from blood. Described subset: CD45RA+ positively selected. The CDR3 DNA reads TGTGCCAGCAGCCCAGACAGAAACTACGAGCAGTACTTC. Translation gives CASSPDRNYEQYF.